This T cell receptor beta chain emerged from a study of blood T cell repertoires in COVID-19. Per the study methods: The authors estimated nucleated cell counts from reference gene primer amplification. Sequencing was performed with immunoSEQ multiplex PCR; in TCRdb, only in-frame clones are kept and a portion is missing. V, J and clone size reflect that table, while D and trimming were determined from the DNA. This sample has fewer than 250,000 clones; nearly 95% occur once, and the top ten carry approximately 0.8%. The CDR3 is 13 residues long. The V end lost 2 bases, the J end lost 4 bases, and 8 bases lay between the germline ends. Per germline, CDR1 MGHDK and CDR2 SYGVNS.

This receptor was identified in a man aged 25 to 45 with COVID-19, enrolled during active disease. The chain combines TRBV25-1 with TRBJ1-2, with unresolved D. The sequenced material came from peripheral blood. The CDR3 DNA reads as TGTGCCAGCAGTGAAGATGGCACCTATGGCTACACCTTC. It translates to CASSEDGTYGYTF.